The 19 T cell receptor beta chains in this list originate from one sample, sequenced in a study of shared T cell receptors in the human thymus. Repertoires were generated with immunoSEQ multiplex PCR, while TCRdb's copy carries only in-frame clones and drops some. This table holds hundreds of thousands of clones, 80% to 90% found once. The data also belong to a second study, concerning human thymus T cells.

The source material was thymocytes. The receptors here all came from a boy younger than two with a congenital heart defect.

The J gene is TRBJ2-7, the V gene TRBV27, with D tentatively TRBD1 (5 bases). Germline V gene data show CDR1 as MNHEY and CDR2 as SMNVEV (reference sequence). The CDR3 spans 16 residues. Trimming shortened V by 5 bases and J by 0 bases, and 17 bases separated the two germline ends. The CDR3 DNA is TGTGCCAGCAGTAATTCCAGACACAGGAGCTCCTACGAGCAGTACTTC. Its protein is CASSNSRHRSSYEQYF.

The chain combines TRBV4-2 with TRBJ2-7; a weak D match, TRBD1 (6 bases). V lost 5 bases to trimming and J lost 0 bases, with 14 bases between them. Germline V gene lookup returns CDR1 LGHNA and CDR2 YNFKEQ. The CDR3 totals 15 residues. This CDR3 reads CASSFRTGNSYEQYF. The CDR3 DNA is TGTGCCAGCAGCTTCCGAACAGGGAACTCCTACGAGCAGTACTTC.

The chain couples TRBV23-1 to TRBJ1-5; D is perhaps TRBD1 (5 bases). TRBV23-1 falls under the ORF class, with uncertain function. Between the trimmed V and J ends, which lost 4 bases and 5 bases, there was a span of 12 bases. The CDR3 is 14 amino acids. In nucleotides, the CDR3 is TGCGCCAGCAGTCTGGAGGGGATACATCAGCCCCAGCATTTT. Translation gives CASSLEGIHQPQHF.

This clone occurred a few times. This specimen includes other DNA sequences encoding the same CDR3. The J gene is TRBJ2-5, the V gene TRBV5-4; D remains ambiguous. The CDR3 has 11 residues. The germline V gene encodes CDR1 SGHNT and CDR2 YYREEE (reference sequence). Trimming took off 3 bases at V and 2 bases at J, with 2 bases between the two ends. The CDR3 here is CASSSQETQYF. For the CDR3, the DNA is TGTGCCAGCAGCTCTCAAGAGACCCAGTACTTC.

The rearrangement links TRBV28 to TRBJ2-7; TRBD1 matches at 9 bases. Germline V lookup: CDR1 MDHEN, CDR2 SYDVKM. With V trimmed by 7 bases and J by 6 bases, 13 bases remained unmatched. This CDR3 has 15 residues. CDR3 region: CASTWRGQGNSEQYF. The CDR3 coding sequence is TGTGCCAGCACGTGGAGGGGACAGGGAAATAGCGAGCAGTACTTC.

This sequence joins TRBV4-3 and TRBJ2-7; 9 bases map to TRBD2. Germline V lookup: CDR1 LGHNA, CDR2 YSLEER. CDR3 size: 17 residues. V lost 0 bases and J lost 1; bases outside the gene matches: 7. The CDR3 DNA is TGCGCCAGCAGCCAAGATCCCTTAGCGGGGGCATCCTACGAGCAGTACTTC. Translated: CASSQDPLAGASYEQYF.

This chain uses TRBV28 with TRBJ2-1; D possibly corresponds to TRBD1 (6 bases). The ends were cut back, 5 bases at V and 7 bases at J, with 18 bases in the middle. CDR1 is MDHEN, CDR2 SYDVKM, per germline. CDR3 length equals 15 residues. In nucleotides, the CDR3 is TGTGCCAGCAGTATAACAGGGAAAGGTTGGAATGAGCAGTTCTTC. Translating gives CASSITGKGWNEQFF.

J is TRBJ2-3 and V is TRBV4-3, with 8 bases fitting TRBD2. The V and J ends lost 0 bases and 6 bases, in that order; junction bases with no gene match: 8. This CDR3 contains 16 residues. CDR1 is LGHNA and CDR2 is YSLEER in the germline V gene. CDR3 residues: CASSQDAREGRDTQYF. In DNA, the CDR3 is TGCGCCAGCAGCCAAGACGCACGGGAGGGCCGGGATACGCAGTATTTT.

The V call is TRBV14, the J call TRBJ2-3; D remains ambiguous. The V end was cut by 1 base, the J end by 9 bases, with 8 bases between. Germline assignment: CDR1 SGHDN and CDR2 FVKESK. The CDR3 has 12 residues. This CDR3 reads CASSQVVGTQYF. Here the CDR3 DNA reads TGTGCCAGCAGCCAAGTTGTTGGCACGCAGTATTTT.

The chain employs TRBV19 and TRBJ1-5; maybe TRBD1 (6 bases). V lost 5 bases, J lost 7 bases, and 15 bases lay in between. The CDR3 extends over 14 amino acids. CDR1 LNHDA and CDR2 SQIVND come from the germline V gene (reference sequence). This CDR3 reads CASSSAPGDQPQHF. In DNA, the CDR3 is TGTGCCAGTAGTTCCGCGCCAGGGGACCAGCCCCAGCATTTT.

V is TRBV28 and J is TRBJ2-5, with 9 positions matching TRBD1. This CDR3 has 13 amino acids. The V gene end was trimmed by 5 bases and the J gene end by 12 bases; junction bases not matched to a gene: 10. CDR1 MDHEN and CDR2 SYDVKM come from the germline V gene. This chain's CDR3 is CASSPSGTGFKYF. CDR3 DNA sequence: TGTGCCAGCAGTCCGTCCGGGACAGGGTTCAAGTACTTC.

The V and J genes are TRBV7-2 and TRBJ2-5; 16 bases agree with TRBD2. There are 17 residues in the CDR3. V was pared by 7 bases and J by 5 bases, with 10 bases of the junction left unmatched. The germline V gene has CDR1 SGHTA and CDR2 FQGNSA. As DNA, the CDR3 is TGTGCCAGCACTTGGGGACTAGCGGGAGGGCGGATGGAGACCCAGTACTTC. Translated: CASTWGLAGGRMETQYF. Drawing the rest from reference TRBV7-2 and TRBJ2-5, the complete variable domain is GAGVSQSPSNKVTEKGKDVELRCDPISGHTALYWYRQSLGQGLEFLIYFQGNSAPDKSGLPSDRFSAERTGGSVSTLTIQRTQQEDSAVYLCASTWGLAGGRMETQYFGPGTRLLVL.

The chain has TRBV5-4 and TRBJ2-7; the D gene is possibly TRBD2 (6 bases). Germline loops: CDR1 SGHNT, CDR2 YYREEE (reference sequence). V was pared by 3 bases and J by 0 bases, with 13 bases between. The CDR3 spans 15 residues. The CDR3: CASSYRRRGSYEQYF. DNA of the CDR3: TGTGCCAGCAGCTACCGTCGGCGGGGCTCCTACGAGCAGTACTTC.

Of note for this clone: This CDR3 is missing its conserved last phenylalanine or tryptophan, likely due to a read error. The J gene is TRBJ1-1, the V gene TRBV5-5, with unresolved D. The CDR3 loop spans 13 amino acids. The V and J ends lost 2 bases and 0 bases respectively, with 5 bases between them. Germline V gives CDR1 SGHKS, CDR2 YYEKEE (reference sequence). The CDR3 DNA reads as TGTGCCAGCAGCTTACAGATGAACACTGAAGCTTTCCTT. Protein: CASSLQMNTEAFL.

The chain recombines TRBV6-1 with TRBJ2-3; no clear D gene. The CDR3 totals 13 residues. V lost 4 bases and J lost 0, with 5 bases in between. The V gene's germline CDR1 is MNHNS and CDR2 SASEGT. In nucleotides, the CDR3 is TGTGCCAGCAGTGTACAGAGCACAGATACGCAGTATTTT. Its protein product is CASSVQSTDTQYF.

V and J are TRBV4-3 and TRBJ2-1; D possibly corresponds to TRBD1 (5 bases). The CDR3 loop spans 16 amino acids. CDR1 LGHNA and CDR2 YSLEER come from the germline V gene. V was cut by 0 bases and J by 0 bases, with 9 bases left in between. The CDR3 bases are TGCGCCAGCAGCCAAGAAAGGGGCCTCTCCTACAATGAGCAGTTCTTC. Its protein product is CASSQERGLSYNEQFF.

The CDR3 bases are TGCGCCAGCAGCCAAGATTCGCCAGGGGGAATAAGAACGGGAGAGCAGTACTTC. Encoded protein: CASSQDSPGGIRTGEQYF. The chain joins TRBV4-3 to TRBJ2-7; 7 nucleotides align to TRBD1. Germline trimming cut 0 bases from V and 7 bases from J; bases unmatched to any gene: 18. The CDR3 is made up of 18 amino acids. Germline CDR1 reads LGHNA; CDR2 reads YSLEER.

V gene TRBV14 combines with J gene TRBJ2-2; 10 bases map to TRBD2. CDR1 and CDR2 (germline): SGHDN, FVKESK. V was clipped by 4 bases and J by 1 base; unmatched bases: 3. The CDR3 consists of 16 residues. CDR3 in DNA: TGTGCCAGCAGCCCTTGGACTAGCGGGAACACCGGGGAGCTGTTTTTT. This encodes CASSPWTSGNTGELFF.

This clone has only a few counts. The rearrangement uses TRBV7-2 and TRBJ2-3, with D perhaps TRBD2 (6 bases). Trimming removed 5 bases from V and 6 bases from J, with 24 bases in between. Germline-derived CDR1 and CDR2 are SGHTA and FQGNSA. The CDR3 runs to 17 residues. The CDR3 sequence is CASSTRHRDGEDDTQYF. For the CDR3, the DNA is TGTGCCAGCAGCACCAGGCACCGGGACGGGGAGGATGATACGCAGTATTTT.